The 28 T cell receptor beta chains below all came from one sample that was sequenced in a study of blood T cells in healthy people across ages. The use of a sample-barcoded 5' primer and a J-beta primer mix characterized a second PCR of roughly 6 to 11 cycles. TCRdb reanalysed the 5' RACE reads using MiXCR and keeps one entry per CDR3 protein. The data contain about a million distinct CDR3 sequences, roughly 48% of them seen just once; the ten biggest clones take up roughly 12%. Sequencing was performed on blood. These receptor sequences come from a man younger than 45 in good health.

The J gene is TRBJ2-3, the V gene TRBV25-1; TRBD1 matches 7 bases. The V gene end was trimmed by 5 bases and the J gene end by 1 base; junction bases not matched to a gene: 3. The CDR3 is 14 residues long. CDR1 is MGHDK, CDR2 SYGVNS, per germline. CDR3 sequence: CASSTGQRTDTQYF. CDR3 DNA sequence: TGTGCCAGCAGTACGGGACAGCGCACAGATACGCAGTATTTT. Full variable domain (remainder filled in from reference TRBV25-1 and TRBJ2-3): EADIYQTPRYLVIGTGKKITLECSQTMGHDKMYWYQQDPGMELHLIHYSYGVNSTEKGDLSSESTVSRIRTEHFPLTLESARPSHTSQYLCASSTGQRTDTQYFGPGTRLTVL.

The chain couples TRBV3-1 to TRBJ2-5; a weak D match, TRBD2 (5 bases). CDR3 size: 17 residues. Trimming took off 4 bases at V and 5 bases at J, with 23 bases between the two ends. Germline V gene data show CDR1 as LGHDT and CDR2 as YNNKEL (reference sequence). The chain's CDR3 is CASSRGRADAEWETQYF. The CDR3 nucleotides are TGTGCCAGCAGCCGGGGTAGAGCGGATGCGGAGTGGGAGACCCAGTACTTC.

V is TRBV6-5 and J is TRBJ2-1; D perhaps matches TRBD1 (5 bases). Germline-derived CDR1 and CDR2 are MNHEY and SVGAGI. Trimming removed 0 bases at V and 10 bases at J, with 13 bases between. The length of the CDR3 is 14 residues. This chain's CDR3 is CASSYSAGIDEQFF. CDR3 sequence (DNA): TGTGCCAGCAGTTACTCGGCAGGGATCGACGAGCAGTTCTTC.

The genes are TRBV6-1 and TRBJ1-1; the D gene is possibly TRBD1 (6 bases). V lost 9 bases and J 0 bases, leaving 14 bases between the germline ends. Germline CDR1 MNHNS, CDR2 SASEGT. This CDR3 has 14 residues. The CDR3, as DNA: TGTGCCAGTACCGACGGGGGGCTGAACACTGAAGCTTTCTTT. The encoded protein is CASTDGGLNTEAFF.

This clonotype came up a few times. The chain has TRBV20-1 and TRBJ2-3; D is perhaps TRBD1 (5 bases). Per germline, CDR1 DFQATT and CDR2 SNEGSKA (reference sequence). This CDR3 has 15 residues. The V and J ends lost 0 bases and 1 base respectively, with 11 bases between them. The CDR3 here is CSARDWQGRTDTQYF. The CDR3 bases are TGCAGTGCTAGAGATTGGCAGGGCCGCACAGATACGCAGTATTTT.

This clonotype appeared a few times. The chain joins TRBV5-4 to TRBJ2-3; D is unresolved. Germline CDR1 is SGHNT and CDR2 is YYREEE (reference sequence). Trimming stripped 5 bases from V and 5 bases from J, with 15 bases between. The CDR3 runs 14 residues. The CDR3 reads CASSFSGGLDTQYF. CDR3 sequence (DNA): TGTGCCAGCAGTTTTTCCGGCGGATTAGATACGCAGTATTTT.

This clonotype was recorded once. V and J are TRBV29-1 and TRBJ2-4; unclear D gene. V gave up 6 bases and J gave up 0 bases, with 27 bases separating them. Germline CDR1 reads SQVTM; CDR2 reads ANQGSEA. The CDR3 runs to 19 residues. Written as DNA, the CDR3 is TGCAGCGTCCTCGGGCCTGAAGCAGATGGAGAACTAGCCAAAAACATTCAGTACTTC. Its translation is CSVLGPEADGELAKNIQYF.

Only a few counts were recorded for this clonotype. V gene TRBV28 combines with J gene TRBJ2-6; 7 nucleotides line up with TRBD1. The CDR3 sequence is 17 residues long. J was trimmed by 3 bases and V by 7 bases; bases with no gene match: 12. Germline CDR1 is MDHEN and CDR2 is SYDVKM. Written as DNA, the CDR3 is TGTGCCAGCACCTACAGACAGGGCCTGCGTGGGGCCAACGTCCTGACTTTC. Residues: CASTYRQGLRGANVLTF.

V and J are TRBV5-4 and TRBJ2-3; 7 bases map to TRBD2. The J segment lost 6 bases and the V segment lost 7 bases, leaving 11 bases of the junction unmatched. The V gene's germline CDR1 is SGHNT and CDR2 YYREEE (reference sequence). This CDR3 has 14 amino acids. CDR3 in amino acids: CASQLSTSADTQYF. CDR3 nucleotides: TGTGCCAGCCAACTCTCTACTAGCGCGGATACGCAGTATTTT.

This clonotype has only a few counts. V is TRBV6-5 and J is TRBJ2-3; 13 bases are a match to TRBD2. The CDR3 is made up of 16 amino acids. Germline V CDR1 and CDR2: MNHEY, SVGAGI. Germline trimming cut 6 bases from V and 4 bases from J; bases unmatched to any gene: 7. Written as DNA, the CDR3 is TGTGCCAGCAGCCGTCAACTAGCGGGGGGGCCAGATACGCAGTATTTT. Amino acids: CASSRQLAGGPDTQYF.

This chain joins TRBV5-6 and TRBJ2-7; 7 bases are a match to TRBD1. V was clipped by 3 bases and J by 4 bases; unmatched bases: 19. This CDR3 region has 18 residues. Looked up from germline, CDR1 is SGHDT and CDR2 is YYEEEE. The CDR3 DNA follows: TGTGCCAGCAGCTCGTCTTCGATAAACAGGGGCAATTTGTACGAGCAGTACTTC. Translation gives CASSSSSINRGNLYEQYF. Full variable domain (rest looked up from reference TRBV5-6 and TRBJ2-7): DAGVTQSPTHLIKTRGQQVTLRCSPKSGHDTVSWYQQALGQGPQFIFQYYEEEERQRGNFPDRFSGHQFPNYSSELNVNALLLGDSALYLCASSSSSINRGNLYEQYFGPGTRLTVT.

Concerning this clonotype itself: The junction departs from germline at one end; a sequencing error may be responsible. The CDR3 DNA is TGCGCCATCAGCCAAGGGACATCCACAGATACGCAGTATTTT. This codes for CAISQGTSTDTQYF. This chain joins TRBV4-3 and TRBJ2-3; the D gene is possibly TRBD1 (6 bases). CDR1 is LGHNA and CDR2 is YSLEER in the germline V gene. This CDR3 is built from 14 residues.

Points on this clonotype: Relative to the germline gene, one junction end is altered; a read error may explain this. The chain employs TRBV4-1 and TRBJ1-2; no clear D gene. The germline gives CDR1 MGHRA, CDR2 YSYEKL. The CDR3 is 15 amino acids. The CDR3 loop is CASNQDPSSRYGYTF. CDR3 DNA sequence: TGCGCCAGCAACCAAGACCCCTCTTCCCGCTATGGCTACACCTTC.

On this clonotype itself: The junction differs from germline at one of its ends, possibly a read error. The CDR3 DNA reads TGCAGCGTTCAAGAAAGGGGTGGAATAGGGAAAGATTCTTCTAATGAAAAACTGTTTTTT. This codes for CSVQERGGIGKDSSNEKLFF. This chain uses TRBV29-1 with TRBJ1-4, with D possibly being TRBD1 (5 bases). This CDR3 comprises 20 residues. Germline V gene lookup returns CDR1 SQVTM and CDR2 ANQGSEA.

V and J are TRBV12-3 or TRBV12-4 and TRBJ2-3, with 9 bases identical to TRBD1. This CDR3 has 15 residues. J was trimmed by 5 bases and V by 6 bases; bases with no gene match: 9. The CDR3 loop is CASRLGTGSQDTQYF. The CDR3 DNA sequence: TGTGCCAGCAGGCTGGGGACAGGGTCCCAAGATACGCAGTATTTT.

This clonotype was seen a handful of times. The CDR3 region has the DNA TGCAGTGCTAGACCAGGGGGGAGGGATACGCAGTATTTT. Residues: CSARPGGRDTQYF. The chain links TRBV20-1 to TRBJ2-3; D is perhaps TRBD1 (7 bases). The germline V and J ends were trimmed by 2 bases and 6 bases, with 12 bases remaining between them. Germline V CDR1 and CDR2: DFQATT, SNEGSKA (reference sequence). The CDR3 sequence is 13 residues long.

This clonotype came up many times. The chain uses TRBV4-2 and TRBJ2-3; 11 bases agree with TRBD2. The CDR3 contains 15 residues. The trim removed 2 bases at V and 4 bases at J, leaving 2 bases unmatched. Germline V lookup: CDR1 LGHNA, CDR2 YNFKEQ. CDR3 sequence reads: CASSQYSGGADTQYF. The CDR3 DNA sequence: TGTGCCAGCAGCCAATATAGCGGGGGGGCAGATACGCAGTATTTT.

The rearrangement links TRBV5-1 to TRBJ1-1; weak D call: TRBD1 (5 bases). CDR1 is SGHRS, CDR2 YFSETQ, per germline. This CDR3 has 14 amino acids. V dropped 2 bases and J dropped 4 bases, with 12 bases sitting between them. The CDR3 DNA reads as TGCGCCAGCAGCTTCGTCAGGGAAAGCACTGAAGCTTTCTTT. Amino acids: CASSFVRESTEAFF.

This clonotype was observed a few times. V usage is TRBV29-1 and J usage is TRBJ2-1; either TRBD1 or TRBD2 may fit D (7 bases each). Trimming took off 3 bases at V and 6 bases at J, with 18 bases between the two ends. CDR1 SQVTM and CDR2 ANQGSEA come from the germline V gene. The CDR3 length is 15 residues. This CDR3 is CSVERGGNRGNEQFF. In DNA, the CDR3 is TGCAGCGTTGAGCGCGGGGGAAACAGGGGCAATGAGCAGTTCTTC.

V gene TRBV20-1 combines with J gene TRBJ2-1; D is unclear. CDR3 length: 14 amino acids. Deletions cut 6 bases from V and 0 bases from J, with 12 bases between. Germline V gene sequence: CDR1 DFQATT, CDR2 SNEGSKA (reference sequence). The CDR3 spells CSATSPSSYNEQFF. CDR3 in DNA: TGCAGTGCCACAAGTCCAAGCTCCTACAATGAGCAGTTCTTC.

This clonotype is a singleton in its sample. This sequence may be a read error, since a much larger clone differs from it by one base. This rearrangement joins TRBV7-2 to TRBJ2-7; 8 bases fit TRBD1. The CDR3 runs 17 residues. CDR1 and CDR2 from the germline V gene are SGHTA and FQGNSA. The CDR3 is CAGSLRTLDRVTYEQYF. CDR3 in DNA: TGTGCCGGCAGCTTACGTACTCTGGACAGGGTAACCTACGAGCAGTACTTC.

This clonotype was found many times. The chain's CDR3 is CSVRTSGGTDTQYF. The CDR3 nucleotides read TGCAGCGTTCGGACGAGCGGGGGCACAGATACGCAGTATTTT. The chain employs TRBV29-1 and TRBJ2-3; TRBD2 agrees at 7 bases. Trimming at V came to 5 bases and at J to 1 base, leaving 6 bases not matched to a gene. The CDR3 runs to 14 residues. CDR1 is SQVTM and CDR2 is ANQGSEA in the germline V gene.

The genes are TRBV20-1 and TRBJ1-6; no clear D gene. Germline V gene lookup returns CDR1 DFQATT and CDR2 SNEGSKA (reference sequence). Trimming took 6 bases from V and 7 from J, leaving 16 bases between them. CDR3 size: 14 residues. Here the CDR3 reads CSAPVGRLNSPLHF. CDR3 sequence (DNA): TGCAGTGCCCCGGTGGGCAGACTCAATTCACCCCTCCACTTT.

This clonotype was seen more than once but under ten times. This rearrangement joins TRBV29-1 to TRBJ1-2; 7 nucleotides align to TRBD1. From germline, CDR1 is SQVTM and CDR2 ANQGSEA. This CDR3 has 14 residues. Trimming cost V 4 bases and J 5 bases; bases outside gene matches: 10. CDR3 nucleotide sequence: TGCAGCGTTGTAGGGCAGGGGGAAGGGTATGGCTACACCTTC. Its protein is CSVVGQGEGYGYTF.

In DNA, the CDR3 is TGTGCCAGCAGCTCAGGAACCGACCCAAATTCACCCCTCCACTTT. Its protein is CASSSGTDPNSPLHF. V gene TRBV7-3 combines with J gene TRBJ1-6; D is uncertain. The CDR3 is 15 amino acids. V was pared by 4 bases and J by 7 bases, with 14 bases between. Germline V gives CDR1 SGHTA, CDR2 FQGTGA.

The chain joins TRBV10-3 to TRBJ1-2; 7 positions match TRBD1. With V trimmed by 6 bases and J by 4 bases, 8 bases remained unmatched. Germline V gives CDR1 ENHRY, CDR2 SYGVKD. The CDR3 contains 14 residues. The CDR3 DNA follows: TGTGCCATCAGAACCGGGACAGACCTCTATGGCTACACCTTC. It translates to CAIRTGTDLYGYTF.

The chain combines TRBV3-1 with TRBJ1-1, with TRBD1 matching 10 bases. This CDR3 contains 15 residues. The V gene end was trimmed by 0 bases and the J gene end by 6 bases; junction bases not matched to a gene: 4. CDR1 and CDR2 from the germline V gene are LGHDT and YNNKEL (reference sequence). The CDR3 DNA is TGTGCCAGCAGCCAAGAGACAGGGGGCGGCCCTGAAGCTTTCTTT. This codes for CASSQETGGGPEAFF.

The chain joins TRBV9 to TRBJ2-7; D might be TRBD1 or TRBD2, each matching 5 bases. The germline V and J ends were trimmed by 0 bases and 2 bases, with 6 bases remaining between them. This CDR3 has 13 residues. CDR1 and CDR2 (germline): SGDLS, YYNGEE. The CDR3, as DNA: TGTGCCAGCAGCGTAGGGGGACCCTACGAGCAGTACTTC. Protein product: CASSVGGPYEQYF.